This TCR beta chain came from a study of T-cell memory formation after mild COVID-19. V shed 4 bases, J shed 2 bases, and the junction held 9 bases outside the gene matches. Germline V gene sequence: CDR1 SGDLS, CDR2 YYNGEE. The length of the CDR3 is 15 residues. TCRdb reanalysed the 5' RACE reads using MiXCR and keeps one entry per CDR3 protein. This sample has roughly 300,000 distinct CDR3 sequences, with about 13% found just once. Study observations and caveats: In pre-infection memory, a portion of responding clones appeared, which suggested that cross-reactive memory joined.

Comment on this clonotype: The antigen is undetermined.

The specimen was PBMCs or a T cell subset sorted from them (not recorded which). J is TRBJ2-7 and V is TRBV9, with 7 bases that match TRBD1. This clonotype originated in a young man who had mild COVID-19 (a few samples of this study predate the infection). Cell type and time point are not known. In nucleotides, the CDR3 is TGTGCCAGCAGCCCAGCAGGGGGTCTCACCTACGAGCAGTACTTC. Residues: CASSPAGGLTYEQYF.